This entry is about one T cell receptor (beta chain). The data originate from a study of blood T cell repertoires in COVID-19. Study in general: PBMCs, B-cell-depleted T cells, or T cells were the source of the cDNA or gDNA that made up the material.

The CDR3 has 20 amino acids. Germline CDR1 and CDR2: LNHDA and SQIVND (reference sequence). V was clipped by 2 bases and J by 0 bases; unmatched bases: 9. How the authors handled the data: Amplification from reference gene primers served as the basis for estimated nucleated cell counts. Data came from immunoSEQ multiplex PCR; TCRdb stores just in-frame clones and leaves some out. V and J calls plus clone size are reproduced from that table; the DNA served to infer D and trimming. In the table there are some 120,000 clones, about 92% of which are singletons. Sequencing input: peripheral blood. The clonotype was recovered from a man aged 50-59 years with active COVID-19. The rearrangement joins TRBV19 to TRBJ2-1; 14 bases are a match to TRBD2. The CDR3 spells CASSIFLTSGGATSYNEQFF. CDR3 nucleotide sequence: TGTGCCAGTAGTATATTCCTGACTAGCGGGGGGGCAACCTCCTACAATGAGCAGTTCTTC.